What follows are 9 T cell receptor beta chains derived from one specimen sequenced in a study of T cells in Graves' hyperthyroidism and ophthalmopathy. RNA transcripts yielded amplified TCR beta CDR3 regions. HTBI primers were the set used in a first-round RT-PCR of the TCR CDR3. TCRdb called the multiplex PCR reads again in MiXCR, with one record for every CDR3 protein. The sample lists about 400,000 distinct CDR3 sequences, about 15% occurring once. Sequencing was performed on blood. The receptor set was obtained from a woman in her twenties or thirties with Graves' hyperthyroidism.

J is TRBJ2-7 and V is TRBV28; D is possibly TRBD2 (7 bases). From germline, CDR1 is MDHEN and CDR2 SYDVKM. The CDR3 length is 17 residues. V dropped 8 bases and J dropped 2 bases, with 25 bases sitting between them. This chain's CDR3 is CASLLNAPGRDTYEQYF. The CDR3 DNA reads as TGTGCCAGCCTCCTTAATGCCCCGGGGAGGGACACCTACGAGCAGTACTTC. Using reference TRBV28 and TRBJ2-7 for the parts outside the CDR3, the full variable domain is DVKVTQSSRYLVKRTGEKVFLECVQDMDHENMFWYRQDPGLGLRLIYFSYDVKMKEKGDIPEGYSVSREKKERFSLILESASTNQTSMYLCASLLNAPGRDTYEQYFGPGTRLTVT.

Many counts were recorded for this clonotype. The chain uses TRBV30 and TRBJ2-5; D remains unclear. V was cut by 4 bases and J by 5 bases, with 8 bases left in between. Germline CDR1 and CDR2: GTSNPN and SVGIG (reference sequence). The CDR3 totals 11 residues. CDR3 sequence reads: CAWKFRETQYF. CDR3 nucleotides: TGTGCCTGGAAGTTCAGGGAGACCCAGTACTTC.

This clonotype was recorded many times. This chain connects TRBV28 to TRBJ2-2; 13 nucleotides agree with TRBD2. V trimming: 4 bases; J trimming: 9 bases; junction bases outside the gene matches: 14. The CDR3 runs 18 residues. Looked up from germline, CDR1 is MDHEN and CDR2 is SYDVKM. CDR3 amino acids: CASSSMGLAGSWRRELFF. CDR3 nucleotide sequence: TGTGCCAGCAGTTCGATGGGACTAGCGGGGTCCTGGCGGCGGGAGCTGTTTTTT.

The chain couples TRBV5-1 to TRBJ2-5; D is ambiguous. Per germline, CDR1 SGHRS and CDR2 YFSETQ. V was clipped by 4 bases and J by 5 bases, with 15 bases between them. This CDR3 comprises 14 residues. The chain's CDR3 is CASSHRVPPETQYF. CDR3 coding DNA: TGCGCCAGCAGCCACCGGGTACCCCCGGAGACCCAGTACTTC. The entire variable domain, with the rest obtained from reference TRBV5-1 and TRBJ2-5, is as follows: KAGVTQTPRYLIKTRGQQVTLSCSPISGHRSVSWYQQTPGQGLQFLFEYFSETQRNKGNFPGRFSGRQFSNSRSEMNVSTLELGDSALYLCASSHRVPPETQYFGPGTRLLVL.

The table lists this clonotype with many counts. The chain uses TRBV9 and TRBJ1-3; D remains unclear. V was clipped by 4 bases and J by 0 bases, with 5 bases between them. The CDR3 runs 13 residues. The germline V gene has CDR1 SGDLS and CDR2 YYNGEE. Here the CDR3 reads CASSPHSGNTIYF. In DNA form, the CDR3 reads TGTGCCAGCAGCCCACACTCTGGAAACACCATATATTTT.

This clonotype has more than one count but fewer than ten. The chain employs TRBV5-5 and TRBJ2-7; 7 nucleotides align to TRBD1. This CDR3 has 14 amino acids. V lost 4 bases to trimming and J lost 2 bases; unmatched junction nucleotides: 6. Per the germline V gene, CDR1 is SGHKS and CDR2 is YYEKEE (reference sequence). This CDR3 is CASSTRDRTYEQYF. CDR3 coding DNA: TGTGCCAGCAGCACCCGGGACAGAACCTACGAGCAGTACTTC.

The chain recombines TRBV6-1 with TRBJ2-4; possible D gene TRBD1, 5 bases. Germline lookup yields CDR1 MNHNS and CDR2 SASEGT. Trimming took off 7 bases at V and 1 base at J, with 11 bases between the two ends. This CDR3 comprises 14 residues. The CDR3 loop is CASTWSGAKNIQYF. CDR3 DNA sequence: TGTGCCAGCACCTGGTCAGGGGCCAAAAACATTCAGTACTTC.

This clonotype has more than one count but fewer than ten. V and J are TRBV28 and TRBJ1-2, with a weak D call TRBD1 (5 bases). V lost 6 bases to trimming and J lost 4 bases, with 15 bases between them. The CDR3 totals 14 residues. Germline CDR1 reads MDHEN; CDR2 reads SYDVKM. This CDR3 reads CASSLEGFVYGYTF. In DNA form, the CDR3 reads TGTGCCAGCAGCCTCGAGGGGTTTGTCTATGGCTACACCTTC.

The J gene is TRBJ2-7, the V gene TRBV6-1; possibly TRBD1 for D (5 bases). V lost 2 bases to trimming and J lost 6 bases, with 17 bases between them. CDR3 length equals 15 residues. CDR1 and CDR2 from the germline V gene are MNHNS and SASEGT. The CDR3 DNA follows: TGTGCCAGCAGTGAATCTCCAGGGCGATGGTCCGAGCAGTACTTC. The encoded protein is CASSESPGRWSEQYF.